This TCR beta chain was observed in a study of T-cell reconstitution after alpha-beta-depleted transplantation in children. Overall study results and limits: As was reported, about two months after transplant, alpha-beta T cells came from several hundred expanded graft clones. Elevated TCRbeta diversity at day 60 was traced, in some patients, to surviving recipient T cells and thymic progenitors. Diversity and T-cell counts at one year after transplant derived mostly from new T cells.

On this clonotype: The antigen is undetermined.

Construction of the TCRbeta library involved unique molecular identifiers. In TCRdb, the PCR reads were re-called with MiXCR into one record per CDR3 protein. The sample lists fewer than 350,000 distinct CDR3 sequences, roughly 7.8% occurring once. Germline CDR1 reads MDHEN; CDR2 reads SYDVKM. V was trimmed by 6 bases and J by 0 bases, leaving 15 bases between them. CDR3 size: 15 residues. The V gene is TRBV28, the J gene TRBJ2-7, with D tentatively TRBD1 (6 bases). This TCR came from a female patient aged 2-15 years who had a stem cell transplant for Fanconi anemia, so the T cells may come from the graft donor. The source material was peripheral blood, sampled 360 days after TCRalphabeta/CD19-depleted stem cell transplant. The CDR3 loop reads CASRDGQSTSYEQYF. The CDR3 DNA reads as TGTGCCAGCAGAGATGGACAGTCTACCTCCTACGAGCAGTACTTC.